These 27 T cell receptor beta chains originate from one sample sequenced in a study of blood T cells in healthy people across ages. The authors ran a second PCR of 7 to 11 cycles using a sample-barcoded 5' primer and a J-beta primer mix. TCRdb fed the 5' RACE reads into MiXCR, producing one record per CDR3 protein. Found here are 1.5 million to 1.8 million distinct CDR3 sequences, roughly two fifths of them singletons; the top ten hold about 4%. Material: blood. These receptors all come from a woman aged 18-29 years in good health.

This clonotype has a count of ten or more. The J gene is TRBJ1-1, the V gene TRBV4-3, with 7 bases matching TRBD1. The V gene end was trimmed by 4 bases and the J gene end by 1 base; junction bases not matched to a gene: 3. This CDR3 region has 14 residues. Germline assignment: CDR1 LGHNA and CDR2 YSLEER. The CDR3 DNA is TGCGCCAGCAGCCGCGGACAGGCGAACACTGAAGCTTTCTTT. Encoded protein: CASSRGQANTEAFF.

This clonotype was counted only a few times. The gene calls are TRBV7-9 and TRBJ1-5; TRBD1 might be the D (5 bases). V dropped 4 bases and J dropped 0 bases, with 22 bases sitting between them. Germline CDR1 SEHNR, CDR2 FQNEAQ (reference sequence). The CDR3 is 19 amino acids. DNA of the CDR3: TGTGCCAGCAGCTCTAGTGGGGCCACGGGACCGTATAGCAATCAGCCCCAGCATTTT. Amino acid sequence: CASSSSGATGPYSNQPQHF.

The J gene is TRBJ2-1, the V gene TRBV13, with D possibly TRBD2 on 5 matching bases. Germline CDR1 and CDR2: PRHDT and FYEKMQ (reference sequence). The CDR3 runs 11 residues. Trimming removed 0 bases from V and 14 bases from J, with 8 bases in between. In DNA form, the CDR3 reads TGTGCCAGCAGCTTAGGCCGAGCGGAGTTCTTC. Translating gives CASSLGRAEFF.

Written as DNA, the CDR3 is TGTGCCAGCAGTATAACCAGGGGCGCGCAGTTCTTC. Its translation is CASSITRGAQFF. The gene calls are TRBV27 and TRBJ2-1; the D gene is possibly TRBD1 (6 bases). The CDR3 is 12 amino acids. Trimming pared 5 bases from V and 12 bases from J, leaving 14 bases between. The germline gives CDR1 MNHEY, CDR2 SMNVEV (reference sequence).

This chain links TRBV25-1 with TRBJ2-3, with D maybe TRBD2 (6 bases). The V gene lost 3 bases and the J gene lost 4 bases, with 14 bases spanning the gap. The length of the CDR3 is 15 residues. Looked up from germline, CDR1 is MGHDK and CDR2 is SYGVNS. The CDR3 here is CASSDQPGGADTQYF. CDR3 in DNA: TGTGCCAGCAGTGATCAACCGGGCGGGGCAGATACGCAGTATTTT.

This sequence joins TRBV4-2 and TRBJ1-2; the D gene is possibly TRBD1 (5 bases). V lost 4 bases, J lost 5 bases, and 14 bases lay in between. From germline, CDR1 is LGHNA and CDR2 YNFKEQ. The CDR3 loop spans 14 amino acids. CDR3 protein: CASSLGTAMYGYTF. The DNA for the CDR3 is TGTGCCAGCAGCCTCGGGACCGCAATGTATGGCTACACCTTC.

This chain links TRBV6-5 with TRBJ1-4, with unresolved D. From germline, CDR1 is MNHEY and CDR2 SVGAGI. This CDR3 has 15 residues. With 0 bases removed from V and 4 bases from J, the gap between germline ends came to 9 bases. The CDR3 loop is CASSYSPADNEKLFF. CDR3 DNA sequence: TGTGCCAGCAGTTACTCGCCAGCCGATAATGAAAAACTGTTTTTT.

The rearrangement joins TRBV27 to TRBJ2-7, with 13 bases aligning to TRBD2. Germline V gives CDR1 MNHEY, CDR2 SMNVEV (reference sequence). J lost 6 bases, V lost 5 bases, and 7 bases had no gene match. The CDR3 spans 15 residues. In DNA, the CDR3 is TGTGCCAGCAGTCCGCGGACTAGCGGGAGTGGCGAGCAGTACTTC. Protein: CASSPRTSGSGEQYF.

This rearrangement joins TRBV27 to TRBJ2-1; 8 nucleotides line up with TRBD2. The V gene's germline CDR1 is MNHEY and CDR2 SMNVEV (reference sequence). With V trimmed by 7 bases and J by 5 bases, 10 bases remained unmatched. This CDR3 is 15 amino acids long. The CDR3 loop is CASNRDGGDHNEQFF. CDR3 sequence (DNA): TGTGCCAGCAACCGGGACGGGGGGGATCACAATGAGCAGTTCTTC.

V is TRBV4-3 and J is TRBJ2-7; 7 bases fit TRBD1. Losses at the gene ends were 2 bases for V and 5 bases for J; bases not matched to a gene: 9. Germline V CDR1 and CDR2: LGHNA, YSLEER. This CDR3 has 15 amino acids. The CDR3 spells CASSQTLQGPHEQYF. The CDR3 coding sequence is TGCGCCAGCAGCCAAACCTTACAGGGGCCCCACGAGCAGTACTTC.

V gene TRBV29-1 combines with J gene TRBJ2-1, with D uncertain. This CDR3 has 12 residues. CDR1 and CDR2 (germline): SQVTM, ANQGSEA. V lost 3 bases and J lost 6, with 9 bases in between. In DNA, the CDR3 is TGCAGCGTTGATTCCGTCGGCAATGAGCAGTTCTTC. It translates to CSVDSVGNEQFF.

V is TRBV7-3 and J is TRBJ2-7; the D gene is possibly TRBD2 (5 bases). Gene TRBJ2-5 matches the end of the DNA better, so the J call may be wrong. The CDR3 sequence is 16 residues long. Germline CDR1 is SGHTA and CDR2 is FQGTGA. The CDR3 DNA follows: TGTGCCAGCAGCTTAACCCCTACCGGGGTCGGAGGGACCCAGTACTTC. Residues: CASSLTPTGVGGTQYF.

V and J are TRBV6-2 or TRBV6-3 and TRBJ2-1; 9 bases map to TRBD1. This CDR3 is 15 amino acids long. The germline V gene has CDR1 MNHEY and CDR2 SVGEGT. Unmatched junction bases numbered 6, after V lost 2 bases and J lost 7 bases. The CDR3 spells CASSYNYRGRNEQFF. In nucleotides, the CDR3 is TGTGCCAGCAGTTACAACTACAGGGGGCGGAATGAGCAGTTCTTC.

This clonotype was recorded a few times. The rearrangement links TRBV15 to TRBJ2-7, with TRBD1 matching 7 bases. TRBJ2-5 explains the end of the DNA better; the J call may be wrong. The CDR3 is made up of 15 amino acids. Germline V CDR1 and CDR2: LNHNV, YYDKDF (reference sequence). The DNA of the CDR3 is TGTGCCACCAGCATCCCCCGACAGGGTTGGGAGACCCAGTACTTC. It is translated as CATSIPRQGWETQYF.

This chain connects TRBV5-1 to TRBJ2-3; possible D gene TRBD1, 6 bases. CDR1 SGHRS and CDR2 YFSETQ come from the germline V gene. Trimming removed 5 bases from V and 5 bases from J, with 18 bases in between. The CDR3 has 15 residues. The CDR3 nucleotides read TGCGCCAGCAGTTTTGTCGGGACAATGGGAGATACGCAGTATTTT. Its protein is CASSFVGTMGDTQYF.

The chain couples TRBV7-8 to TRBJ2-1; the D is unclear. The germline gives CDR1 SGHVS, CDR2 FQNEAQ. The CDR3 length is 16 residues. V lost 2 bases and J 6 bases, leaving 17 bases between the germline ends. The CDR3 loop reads CASSLTERKTTNEQFF. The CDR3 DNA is TGTGCCAGCAGCTTAACGGAGAGGAAGACGACCAATGAGCAGTTCTTC.

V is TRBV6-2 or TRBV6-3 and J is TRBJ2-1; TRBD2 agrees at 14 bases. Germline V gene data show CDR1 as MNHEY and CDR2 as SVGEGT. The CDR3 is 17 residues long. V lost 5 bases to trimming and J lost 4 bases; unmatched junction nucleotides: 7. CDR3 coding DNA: TGTGCCAGCAGTCCGGGACTAGCGGGGGCAAAGTACAATGAGCAGTTCTTC. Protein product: CASSPGLAGAKYNEQFF.

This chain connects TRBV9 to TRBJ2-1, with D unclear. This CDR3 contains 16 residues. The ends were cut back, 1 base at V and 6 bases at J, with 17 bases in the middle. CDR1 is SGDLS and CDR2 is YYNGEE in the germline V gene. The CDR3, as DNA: TGTGCCAGCAGCGTATCCGGAACGGGCTCGCTCAATGAGCAGTTCTTC. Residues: CASSVSGTGSLNEQFF.

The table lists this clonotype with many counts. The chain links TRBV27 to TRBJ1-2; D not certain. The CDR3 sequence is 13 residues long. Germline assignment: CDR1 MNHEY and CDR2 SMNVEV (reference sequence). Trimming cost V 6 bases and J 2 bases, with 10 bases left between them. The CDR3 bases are TGTGCCAGCAGCCTTACCCCAAACTATGGCTACACCTTC. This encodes CASSLTPNYGYTF.

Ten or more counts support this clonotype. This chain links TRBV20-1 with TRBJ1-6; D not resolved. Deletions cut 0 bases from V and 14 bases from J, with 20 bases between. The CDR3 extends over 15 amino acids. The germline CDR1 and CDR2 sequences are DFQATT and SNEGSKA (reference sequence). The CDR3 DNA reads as TGCAGTGCTAGAGAGCGAGGGTCGGACCATACCACCCTCCACTTT. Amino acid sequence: CSARERGSDHTTLHF.

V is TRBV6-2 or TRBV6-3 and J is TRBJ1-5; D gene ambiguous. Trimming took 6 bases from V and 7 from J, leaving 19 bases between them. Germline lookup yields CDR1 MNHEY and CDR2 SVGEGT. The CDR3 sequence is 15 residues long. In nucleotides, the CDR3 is TGTGCCAGCAGAACAAAGGACGAGGCGCAGCAGCCCCAGCATTTT. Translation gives CASRTKDEAQQPQHF.

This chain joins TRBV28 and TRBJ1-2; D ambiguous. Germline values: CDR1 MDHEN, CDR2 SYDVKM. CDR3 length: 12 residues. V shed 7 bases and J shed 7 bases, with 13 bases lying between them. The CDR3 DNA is TGTGCCAGCACCTACTCCACTTTTGGCTACACCTTC. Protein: CASTYSTFGYTF.

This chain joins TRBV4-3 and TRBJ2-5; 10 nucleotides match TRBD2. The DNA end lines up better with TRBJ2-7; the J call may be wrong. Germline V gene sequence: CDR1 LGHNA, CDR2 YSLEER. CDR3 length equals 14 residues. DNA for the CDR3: TGCGCCAGCAGCCTAACTAGCGGGGTGATCGAGCAGTACTTC. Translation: CASSLTSGVIEQYF.

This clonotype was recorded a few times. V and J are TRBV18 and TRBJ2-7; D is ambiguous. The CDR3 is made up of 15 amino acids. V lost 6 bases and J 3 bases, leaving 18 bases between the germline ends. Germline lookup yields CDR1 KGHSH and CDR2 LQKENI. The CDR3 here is CASSLGPPRIYEQYF. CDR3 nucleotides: TGTGCCAGCTCCCTTGGACCTCCAAGGATCTACGAGCAGTACTTC.

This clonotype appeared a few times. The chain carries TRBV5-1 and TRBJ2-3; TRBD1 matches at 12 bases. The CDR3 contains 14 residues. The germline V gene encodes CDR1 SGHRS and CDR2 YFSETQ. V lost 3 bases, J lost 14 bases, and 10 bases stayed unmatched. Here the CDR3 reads CASSSGQGAEVRYF. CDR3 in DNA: TGCGCCAGCAGCTCGGGACAGGGGGCGGAAGTTCGGTATTTT. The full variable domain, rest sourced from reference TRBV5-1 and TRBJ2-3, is KAGVTQTPRYLIKTRGQQVTLSCSPISGHRSVSWYQQTPGQGLQFLFEYFSETQRNKGNFPGRFSGRQFSNSRSEMNVSTLELGDSALYLCASSSGQGAEVRYFGPGTRLTVL.

The CDR3 sequence is CASSVVPSTDTQYF. The CDR3 nucleotides are TGTGCCAGCAGTGTTGTACCGAGCACAGATACGCAGTATTTT. The V call is TRBV27, the J call TRBJ2-3, with D hard to call. The ends were cut back, 5 bases at V and 0 bases at J, with 9 bases in the middle. Germline V gene sequence: CDR1 MNHEY, CDR2 SMNVEV (reference sequence). The length of the CDR3 is 14 residues.

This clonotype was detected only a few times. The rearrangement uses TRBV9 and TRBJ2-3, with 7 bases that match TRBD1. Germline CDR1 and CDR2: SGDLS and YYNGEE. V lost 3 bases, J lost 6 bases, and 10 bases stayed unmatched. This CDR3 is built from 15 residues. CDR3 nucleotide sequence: TGTGCCAGCAGCGGGGGCGCGACAGGGTCGGATACGCAGTATTTT. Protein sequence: CASSGGATGSDTQYF.